This T cell receptor beta chain derives from a study of blood T cell repertoires in COVID-19. Study summary: The analysed material was cDNA or gDNA that came from T cells, B-cell-depleted T cells, or PBMCs.

V was cut by 4 bases and J by 2 bases, with 3 bases left in between. The CDR3 runs to 12 residues. The germline V gene encodes CDR1 ENHRY and CDR2 SYGVKD. Participants, about 18 to 90 years old, spanned under 30 US areas. Researchers sorted participants into cohorts using their self-reported clinical history. Clones were read by immunoSEQ multiplex PCR, and TCRdb kept only the in-frame ones, dropping some. The sample consists of fewer than 200,000 clones, about 86% of them appearing once. The chain couples TRBV10-3 to TRBJ1-3; D is unclear. Sequencing was carried out using PBMCs or T cells enriched from blood (not recorded which). The clonotype was recovered from a man aged 45-65 years who had recovered from COVID-19. CDR3 loop: CAISATGNTIYF. The CDR3 DNA reads as TGTGCCATCAGTGCAACTGGAAACACCATATATTTT.